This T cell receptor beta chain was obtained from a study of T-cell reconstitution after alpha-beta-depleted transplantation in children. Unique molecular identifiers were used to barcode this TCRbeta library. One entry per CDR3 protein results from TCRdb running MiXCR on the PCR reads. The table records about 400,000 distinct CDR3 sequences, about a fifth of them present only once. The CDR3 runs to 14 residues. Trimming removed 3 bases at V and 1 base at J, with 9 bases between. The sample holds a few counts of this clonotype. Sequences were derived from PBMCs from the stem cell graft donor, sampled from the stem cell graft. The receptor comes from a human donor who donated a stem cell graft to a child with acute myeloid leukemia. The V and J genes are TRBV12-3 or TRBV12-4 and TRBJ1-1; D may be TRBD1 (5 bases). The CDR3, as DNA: TGTGCCAGCAGTTTCAGGGTTTCGAACACTGAAGCTTTCTTT. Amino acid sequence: CASSFRVSNTEAFF.